This record covers a single T cell receptor (beta chain). The target of this receptor is not known. Base quality data are lacking; no much larger clone is found one base away. The receptor library was made with the immunoSEQ multiplex PCR assay. The multiplex PCR relied on a mix of 60 forward primers for TCR Vbeta segments and 13 reverse primers for TCR Jbeta segments. Amplification of the CDR3 region of rearranged TCR beta genes was performed with a multiplex PCR assay on genomic DNA. The amplified TCR beta libraries were sequenced on the Illumina HiSeq System as 87-base-pair reads. Per the original workflow: A later analysis tallied approximately 87 million unique TCR beta chains across the approximately 670 repertoires, and around 9.9 million of those chains were shared by two or more donors. Raw reads were error-corrected and collapsed into unique sequences with a nearest-neighbor algorithm that merged closely related sequences to remove PCR and sequencing errors. V, D and J gene segments were assigned by aligning CDR3 sequences to IMGT reference sequences. Each retained sequence needed at least a six-nucleotide match to both a V gene segment and a J gene segment. A rearrangement was called productive if the CDR3 had no stop codons and remained in frame with V and J, and every other rearrangement was called non-productive. CDR3 was defined by IMGT convention, running from the second conserved V-encoded cysteine to the conserved J-encoded phenylalanine. Sequences without an unambiguous match to a single V gene segment were excluded from the earlier analysis of 500 to 700 of the donors. An earlier analysis of around 600 of the donors classified V segments as functional when productive rearrangements were above 56.7% and as segregating when the standard deviation between donors was above 5%. A statistical classification framework was developed to diagnose cytomegalovirus status using the catalog of TCR beta chain sequences. In a later analysis, TCR nucleotide sequences were compared against IMGT/GENE-DB human TR gene sequences so that V and J genes could be assigned. In a later analysis, CDR3 sequences and most-parsimonious VDJ recombination scenarios were assigned using the TCRdist pipeline. In a later analysis, each TCR beta chain was defined by its CDR3 amino acid sequence together with its V-gene family, and reads without a unique V-gene family were excluded. As a way to deal with suspected cross-contamination and a sequencing artifact, a later analysis dropped roughly 620 nucleotide sequences that were highly shared and had low generation probability. In a later analysis, a clonal expansion index for each public chain was calculated from normalized within-repertoire ranks of inferred template counts. A later analysis computed generation probabilities with a VDJ recombination model fitted to out-of-frame rearrangements, and checked the results against IGoR. In a later analysis, hypergeometric tests were used to score TCR-TCR, TCR-HLA and TCR-CMV co-occurrence, with a repertoire-size bias correction applied to TCR pairs. To estimate false discovery rates, a later analysis permuted the HLA or CMV assignments 20 times. In a later analysis, co-occurring TCRs were grouped with DBSCAN, and TCRdist sequence similarity was added when clustering was performed within HLA-allele-positive subsets. Repertoires with fewer than 30,000 or more than 120,000 public chains, plus five repertoires with anomalous nucleotide sharing, were excluded from co-occurrence clustering. In its TCRdb copy, this immuneACCESS table keeps in-frame sequences only and misses some clones. Where compared with another copy, unresolved V genes explain less than half of these, and the others have no known cause. V and J calls and clone size are given by that table; D and trimming were obtained from the DNA. The sample contains around 120,000 clones, around two thirds of them found a single time. Jointly, the top ten make up roughly 10% of the sample.

Taken from the germline V gene, the CDR1 and CDR2 loops are MNHEY and SVGAGI. V is reduced by 8 bases and J by 2 bases, leaving a spacing of 6 bases between them. From the cysteine through the phenylalanine, the CDR3 covers 11 amino acids. Only the CDR3 part of the read is kept: 33 bases, read in frame from the first base. The sample originates from a study of cytomegalovirus exposure and HLA in healthy donors (TCRdb year 2017). Regarding the study in general: An earlier analysis of more than 550 of the donors reported 276 Gb of sequence data and some 110 million unique TCR beta sequences obtained from around 180 million T cells. An early release that covered about 600 HLA-typed donors contained around 300 gigabases of sequencing data and about 84 million unique TCR sequences. Of the 300 to 400 genotyped donors, 65% to 90% fell in the genetic ancestry cluster associated with self-reported Caucasian donors. The study aimed to test whether cataloging public T cell receptors could reveal signatures of past pathogen exposure. The T cell repertoires of around 730 subjects were profiled by immunosequencing and related to cytomegalovirus serostatus. Besides the first cohort of hundreds of subjects, a separate validation cohort made up of around 120 different subjects was used. The study combined high-throughput TCR immunosequencing, statistical association of individual TCRs with disease status, and machine learning to predict cytomegalovirus infection status. To study patterns of TCR occurrence, a later analysis re-analyzed previously published TCR beta repertoires from 600 to 750 donors and added high-resolution HLA genotyping. Rather than drawing on any new phenotypic data, the later analysis identified candidate immune exposures from TCR beta sequences and the way those sequences occurred across donors. To decide whether each TCR beta V gene segment behaved as functional or pseudogenic, an earlier analysis of some 570 of the donors relied on high-throughput TCR beta sequencing. Donor age, sex, ethnicity and CMV serostatus were compiled together with the repertoire data. A later genetic analysis used genome-wide SNP genotypes for about 65% of the 666 donors, treating that subset as a discovery cohort. All discovery cohort repertoires had been generated using a single sequencing platform. HLA typing included class I and class II loci at four-digit resolution. Typing coverage differed by locus: A, B, C, DRB1 and DQB1 were typed in roughly 620-630 donors, DQA1 in approximately 520, DPA1 in over 600, and DPB1 in 450 to 480. Roughly five DR-DQ haplotypes were handled as single units for association and clustering because linkage in the cohort was strong. Among some 400 genotyped donors of the cohort, an average of roughly 230,000 unique TCR beta nucleotide sequences was sequenced per donor, of which 15% to 20% were non-productive.

The cohort comprised under 700 healthy bone marrow donors. All cohort members were sampled while nominally healthy, although unrecorded immune exposures were likely present. The donor was CMV seropositive and was included in the group of approximately 300 seropositive cohort members. A peripheral blood sample was provided by each donor, and peripheral blood mononuclear cells were used for TCR beta sequencing. The Qiagen DNeasy Blood Extraction Kit was used to extract genomic DNA from the blood cell samples. Study-wide findings and limitations: A cluster of highly shared sequence variants was judged likely to be a technical artifact of the sequencing pipeline. Because counts were too low, about 18 rarely observed V segments, including chromosome 9 orphons, were left out of the earlier analysis of approximately 580 of the donors. The presence/absence analyses assumed that sequencing depth was roughly uniform across donors, and that assumption may not be true. For the cohort, immune exposure information was limited to CMV serostatus. Because the 87-base-pair reads could not distinguish some IMGT-functional V segments, including TRBV6-2 and TRBV6-3, those segments were excluded. The classifier was reported to diagnose cytomegalovirus status with high specificity and sensitivity in both the original cohort and the validation cohort. A later analysis found that TCR association rates varied across HLA loci, with DRB1 alleles showing the most associated TCRs and HLA-C alleles the fewest. When HLA alleles, especially DR and DQ, strongly co-occurred, TCR associations were difficult to assign to individual alleles. In a later analysis, some 18,000 TCR beta sequences were associated with specific HLA alleles at a false discovery rate of 0.05. Broadly in line with IMGT annotations, most TCR beta V segments showed up in productive rearrangements about 87% or about 30% of the time in an earlier analysis of approximately 640 of the donors. Linkage disequilibrium might explain the correlated functional status among segregating V segments, but an unknown experimental factor could not be excluded. A further reported finding was that TCR beta sequences accurately predicted the HLA-A and HLA-B alleles for most subjects in the first cohort. A total of fewer than 200 TCR beta chains were listed by the study as associated with cytomegalovirus. A later analysis reported that several top co-occurrence clusters appeared linked to parvovirus B19, influenza, CMV and Epstein-Barr virus. Because some donors lacked HLA typing at each locus, the association tests relied only on the typed subset. V-gene and J-gene trimming of TCR beta chains was associated with a missense DCLRE1C variant in a later genetic analysis, and the association was replicated in an independent cohort. According to the authors, the approach could potentially be generalized to other disease states and immunological phenotypes. According to a later genetic analysis, donors in an Asian-associated ancestry cluster had fewer N-insertions in productive TCRs than the approximately 630-donor mean. While some public TCRs were present in many individuals, most TCR sequences turned up only very rarely across donors. Compared with equally common non-associated chains, HLA-associated TCR beta chains in a later analysis were more clonally expanded and had lower generation probabilities. In vitro tests confirmed that a few of the cytomegalovirus-associated TCR beta chains recognize cytomegalovirus antigens. A later analysis found that most CMV-associated TCR beta chains appeared HLA-restricted, with HLA associations seemingly driven largely by CMV exposure. In this cohort, only TCR beta chains were sequenced, and detectable features were limited by the absence of alpha or paired-chain data.

Recombination joined TRBV6-5 with TRBJ1-1, with the D gene uncertain. Input material: PBMCs. The receptor was isolated from a woman aged 40 to 49 in good health and CMV-seropositive. The CDR3 reads as follows: CASLTNTEAFF. The DNA is as follows: TGTGCCAGCCTAACTAACACTGAAGCTTTCTTT.